The 16 T cell receptor beta chains below come from one sample, sequenced in a study of response to subunit inactivated influenza vaccine (dated by TCRdb to 2016 to 2018). Library construction relied on RT-PCR. These reads were obtained on an Illumina HiSeq 2500. TCRdb trimmed the raw reads at Q25, called clones with MiXCR and kept productive beta chains. Rows are combined by CDR3 protein, so each entry shows the most common genes and DNA. Across this sample there are around 250,000 distinct CDR3 sequences, with 12% seen only once. The ten most abundant clones make up less than 8.5% of the sample. This specimen was non-naive T cells sorted from PBMCs, taken about 14 days before vaccination. Sample cell subset or site, as interpreted from the label and publication: memory T cell fraction. The receptors stem from a man aged 50 or older who received an inactivated influenza vaccine. Donor details come from another sample of the same person, matched by shared clones.

This clonotype was counted ten times or more. The chain uses TRBV28 and TRBJ1-5; D unclear. Germline V gene sequence: CDR1 MDHEN, CDR2 SYDVKM. V dropped 6 bases and J dropped 3 bases, with 12 bases sitting between them. The CDR3 runs to 14 residues. CDR3: CASRPRPINQPQHF. The CDR3 region has the DNA TGTGCCAGCAGACCGCGCCCGATCAATCAGCCCCAGCATTTT. The variable domain in full, completed from reference TRBV28 and TRBJ1-5, reads DVKVTQSSRYLVKRTGEKVFLECVQDMDHENMFWYRQDPGLGLRLIYFSYDVKMKEKGDIPEGYSVSREKKERFSLILESASTNQTSMYLCASRPRPINQPQHFGDGTRLSIL.

V usage is TRBV5-2 and J usage is TRBJ2-7; TRBD1 was called by the table and not checked on the DNA. TRBV5-2 is shown as a pseudogene. This CDR3 is 13 amino acids long. CDR3 loop: CAMGPGLSYEQYF. CDR3 coding DNA: TGTGCCATGGGCCCCGGGCTCTCCTACGAGCAGTACTTC.

The chain links TRBV4-3 to TRBJ1-2, with D possibly matching TRBD1 (6 bases). In germline, CDR1 is LGHNA, CDR2 YSLEER. This CDR3 has 15 residues. The V end was cut by 3 bases, the J end by 2 bases, with 13 bases between. The CDR3 protein is CASSQSTGINYGYTF. CDR3 DNA sequence: TGCGCCAGCAGCCAGTCGACAGGTATAAACTATGGCTACACCTTC.

In this sample, this clonotype turned up a few times. One junction end does not reproduce the germline sequence, and a read error may be involved. The chain has TRBV5-1 and TRBJ1-6; 7 bases fit TRBD1. CDR3 size: 15 residues. Looked up from germline, CDR1 is SGHRS and CDR2 is YFSETQ. The CDR3 region is CASSLDRTYNSPLHF. CDR3 sequence (DNA): TGCGCCAGCAGTTTGGACAGGACCTATAATTCACCCCTCCACTTT.

V and J are TRBV7-2 and TRBJ2-1; 9 bases line up with TRBD1. The CDR3 spans 15 residues. CDR1 and CDR2 from the germline V gene are SGHTA and FQGNSA. Unmatched junction bases numbered 9, after V lost 5 bases and J lost 7 bases. CDR3 DNA sequence: TGTGCCAGCAGCCCGGGACAGGGCCGGGGAAATGAGCAGTTCTTC. The encoded protein is CASSPGQGRGNEQFF.

The J gene is TRBJ2-7, the V gene TRBV6-1; 9 positions match TRBD1. Trimming cost V 6 bases and J 9 bases; bases outside gene matches: 18. Germline lookup yields CDR1 MNHNS and CDR2 SASEGT. The CDR3 extends over 16 amino acids. The chain's CDR3 is CASSSRSRTGDTRQYF. CDR3 bases: TGTGCCAGCAGCTCCCGATCAAGGACAGGGGATACCAGGCAGTACTTC.

This clonotype occurred many times. The chain combines TRBV5-1 with TRBJ1-2; D is ambiguous. Germline V CDR1 and CDR2: SGHRS, YFSETQ. CDR3 length equals 15 residues. Trimming removed 4 bases at V and 7 bases at J, with 20 bases between. The DNA for the CDR3 is TGCGCCAGCAGCCTTGCTCGCGGTCCGAGTTCTGGCTACACCTTC. It encodes CASSLARGPSSGYTF.

The chain employs TRBV7-2 and TRBJ2-5; no clear D. CDR3 length: 15 residues. The germline V gene encodes CDR1 SGHTA and CDR2 FQGNSA. Trimming left V 1 base short and J 1 base short, with 10 bases between. The DNA for the CDR3 is TGTGCCAGCAGCTTAGTCTCTGGGTTCCAAGAGACCCAGTACTTC. It yields the protein CASSLVSGFQETQYF.

This rearrangement joins TRBV3-1 to TRBJ2-1; 7 bases map to TRBD2. This CDR3 spans 15 amino acids. Per the germline V gene, CDR1 is LGHDT and CDR2 is YNNKEL (reference sequence). Trimming cost V 1 base and J 4 bases; bases outside gene matches: 4. The CDR3 bases are TGTGCCAGCAGCCAAGTTCAAGCGGGGTACAATGAGCAGTTCTTC. Translated: CASSQVQAGYNEQFF.

This clonotype showed up many times. The chain employs TRBV7-9 and TRBJ1-1, with D possibly matching TRBD1 (5 bases). Per the germline V gene, CDR1 is SEHNR and CDR2 is FQNEAQ (reference sequence). Trimming shortened V by 0 bases and J by 6 bases, and 8 bases separated the two germline ends. CDR3 length equals 13 residues. As DNA, the CDR3 is TGTGCCAGCAGCTTAGCGGGGGGGGCTGAAGCTTTCTTT. Amino acid sequence: CASSLAGGAEAFF.

Only a few counts were recorded for this clonotype. The chain links TRBV6-1 to TRBJ1-5, with 8 bases that match TRBD1. This CDR3 is built from 12 residues. With V trimmed by 6 bases and J by 11 bases, 6 bases remained unmatched. The germline gives CDR1 MNHNS, CDR2 SASEGT. The CDR3 here is CASRDRVGAQHF. Here the CDR3 DNA reads TGTGCCAGCAGGGACAGGGTTGGGGCCCAGCATTTT.

This clonotype came up many times. Written as DNA, the CDR3 is TGCAGCTTGGGACAGGCTGCCTACGAGCAGTACTTC. Translating it yields CSLGQAAYEQYF. This sequence joins TRBV20-1 and TRBJ2-7; 8 positions agree with TRBD1. CDR1 is DFQATT and CDR2 is SNEGSKA in the germline V gene (reference sequence). This CDR3 region has 12 residues.

The chain joins TRBV11-1 to TRBJ2-7, with 9 bases identical to TRBD1. Per germline, CDR1 SGHAT and CDR2 FQDESV (reference sequence). Germline trimming cut 5 bases from V and 6 bases from J; bases unmatched to any gene: 8. The CDR3 runs 14 residues. DNA of the CDR3: TGTGCCAGCAGCCAGGACAGGGGATCGGGCGAGCAGTACTTC. Amino acid sequence: CASSQDRGSGEQYF.

The rearrangement links TRBV24-1 to TRBJ2-3; no clear D gene. Germline CDR1 reads KGHDR; CDR2 reads SFDVKD. The CDR3 spans 14 residues. Between the trimmed V and J ends, which lost 0 bases and 3 bases, there was a span of 6 bases. CDR3 sequence: CATSDLTTTDTQYF. CDR3 in DNA: TGTGCCACCAGTGATTTGACCACTACAGATACGCAGTATTTT.

This clonotype came up a few times. V is TRBV5-1 and J is TRBJ2-1; unclear D gene. V was pared by 0 bases and J by 4 bases, with 8 bases between. The CDR3 runs 14 residues. The germline V gene has CDR1 SGHRS and CDR2 YFSETQ. The CDR3 region is CASSLEGPYNEQFF. The CDR3 nucleotides are TGCGCCAGCAGCTTGGAAGGACCATACAATGAGCAGTTCTTC.

In DNA, the CDR3 is TGCAGTGCGACGACAGGGTGGACCGGGGAGCTGTTTTTT. Translation: CSATTGWTGELFF. The rearrangement links TRBV20-1 to TRBJ2-2; 7 bases line up with TRBD1. The trim removed 6 bases at V and 5 bases at J, leaving 6 bases unmatched. CDR1 is DFQATT, CDR2 SNEGSKA, per germline (reference sequence). The CDR3 consists of 13 residues.